This TCR beta chain was retrieved from a study of T cells in Graves' hyperthyroidism and ophthalmopathy. Study conclusions and caveats: In blood, most of the thyroid clonotypes expanded above 0.001 were also present.

Diagnoses used clinical symptoms, serum thyroxine and TRAb, thyroid ultrasound and orbital computed tomography. Amplified TCR beta CDR3 regions came from RNA transcripts. HTBI primers were employed in a first-round RT-PCR of the TCR CDR3. TCRdb re-derived calls from the multiplex PCR reads in MiXCR, one entry per CDR3 protein. This sample carries about 250,000 distinct CDR3 sequences, 22% of them seen once, and the ten largest clones take roughly 60%. Germline V gene lookup returns CDR1 LGHNT and CDR2 FRNRAP. Trimming shortened V by 6 bases and J by 3 bases, and 12 bases separated the two germline ends. This CDR3 spans 14 amino acids. This clonotype was seen many times. Its specificity is unknown.

What was sequenced was blood. This TCR derives from a young man with Graves' ophthalmopathy. J is TRBJ1-5 and V is TRBV12-5; D is uncertain. DNA for the CDR3: TGTGCTAGTGGGGAACTGGGTTTCAATCAGCCCCAGCATTTT. Translating it yields CASGELGFNQPQHF. The full variable domain, its missing parts supplied by reference TRBV12-5 and TRBJ1-5, is DARVTQTPRHKVTEMGQEVTMRCQPILGHNTVFWYRQTMMQGLELLAYFRNRAPLDDSGMPKDRFSAEMPDATLATLKIQPSEPRDSAVYFCASGELGFNQPQHFGDGTRLSIL.